This TCR beta chain was retrieved from a study of blood T cell repertoires in COVID-19. As for the study in general: COVID-19 samples collected from the United States, Italy and Spain covered acute and convalescent phases. T cells, B-cell-depleted T cells, or PBMCs provided the cDNA or gDNA that served as material.

This CDR3 is built from 15 residues. The V and J ends lost 6 bases and 1 base, in that order; junction bases with no gene match: 9. The germline gives CDR1 SGHVS, CDR2 FQNEAQ. Original processing methods: From reference gene primer amplification, estimates of nucleated cell counts were derived. The method was immunoSEQ multiplex PCR; TCRdb's version includes in-frame clones alone and lacks a portion of them. D and trimming were read from the DNA, whereas the V and J calls and clone size are those reported in that table. The repertoire holds about 99,000 clones, approximately 79% seen once, with 15% to 20% in the top ten.

What was sequenced was peripheral blood. This clonotype originated in an elderly woman with active or convalescent COVID-19. V gene TRBV7-8 combines with J gene TRBJ2-7, with 7 bases fitting TRBD2. CDR3 nucleotide sequence: TGTGCCAGCAGTCCTCCCCGGGAGGCATCCTACGAGCAGTACTTC. Its translation is CASSPPREASYEQYF.